This TCR beta chain was identified in a study of beta chain features in type 1 diabetes. Whole-study findings and limits: The study found moderately but significantly shorter TCRB CDR3s in all four CD4+ subsets of Type 1 diabetes patients.

Expressed TCRB transcripts were sequenced, since all the RNA that had been isolated was reverse transcribed. Repertoires were generated with immunoSEQ multiplex PCR, while TCRdb's copy carries only in-frame clones and drops some. The sample holds 250,000 to 350,000 clones, roughly an eighth seen once. Concerning this clone itself: As yet, its antigen is unknown.

This sequence originates from a young man with type 1 diabetes. Sequencing input: naive CD4+ T cells from blood.

The CDR3 DNA reads as TGTGCCTCCCAGCAAGCGGAGAGGGTTCCCCAGTACTTC. This codes for CASQQAERVPQYF. The rearrangement joins TRBV30 to TRBJ2-5; possibly TRBD2 for D (5 bases). This CDR3 region has 13 residues. Germline V CDR1 and CDR2: GTSNPN, SVGIG (reference sequence). V was trimmed by 7 bases and J by 9 bases, leaving 21 bases between them.